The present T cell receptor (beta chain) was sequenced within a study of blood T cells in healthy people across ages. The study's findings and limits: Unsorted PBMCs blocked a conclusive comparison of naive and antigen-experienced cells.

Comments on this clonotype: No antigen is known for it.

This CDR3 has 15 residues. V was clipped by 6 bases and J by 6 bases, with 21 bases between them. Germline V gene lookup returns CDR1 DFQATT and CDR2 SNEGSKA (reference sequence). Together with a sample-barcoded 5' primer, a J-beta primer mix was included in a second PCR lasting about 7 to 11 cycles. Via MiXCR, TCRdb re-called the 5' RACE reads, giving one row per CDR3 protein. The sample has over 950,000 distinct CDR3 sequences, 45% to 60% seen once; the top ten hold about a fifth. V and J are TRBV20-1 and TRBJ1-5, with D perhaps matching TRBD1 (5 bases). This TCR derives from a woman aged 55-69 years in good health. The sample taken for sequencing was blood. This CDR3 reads CSATLVRGPGQPQHF. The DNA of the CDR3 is TGCAGTGCGACATTGGTGAGGGGCCCCGGTCAGCCCCAGCATTTT.